This T cell receptor (beta chain) was observed in a study of response to subunit inactivated influenza vaccine. General study points: Every seasonal influenza vaccination brings in few new T cells, the authors suggested.

V was shortened by 6 bases and J by 1 base, with 22 bases between the two germline ends. There are 17 residues in the CDR3. CDR1 is SGHRS, CDR2 YFSETQ, per germline. TCRdb independently ran MiXCR on the RT-PCR reads; one entry per CDR3 protein. Altogether approximately 570,000 distinct CDR3 sequences are present, less than 10% being singletons, with the ten largest covering over 10%. This clonotype was seen more than once but under ten times. Its antigen is undetermined. This TCR derives from a man in his fifties or sixties who received an inactivated influenza vaccine. The gene calls are TRBV5-1 and TRBJ1-1; a weak D match, TRBD1 (6 bases). The source material was PBMCs from blood, sampled approximately 25 months after vaccination. Here the CDR3 DNA reads TGCGCCAGCACCCCGGGGGCAGGCGATGTCTCGAACACTGAAGCTTTCTTT. It yields the protein CASTPGAGDVSNTEAFF.